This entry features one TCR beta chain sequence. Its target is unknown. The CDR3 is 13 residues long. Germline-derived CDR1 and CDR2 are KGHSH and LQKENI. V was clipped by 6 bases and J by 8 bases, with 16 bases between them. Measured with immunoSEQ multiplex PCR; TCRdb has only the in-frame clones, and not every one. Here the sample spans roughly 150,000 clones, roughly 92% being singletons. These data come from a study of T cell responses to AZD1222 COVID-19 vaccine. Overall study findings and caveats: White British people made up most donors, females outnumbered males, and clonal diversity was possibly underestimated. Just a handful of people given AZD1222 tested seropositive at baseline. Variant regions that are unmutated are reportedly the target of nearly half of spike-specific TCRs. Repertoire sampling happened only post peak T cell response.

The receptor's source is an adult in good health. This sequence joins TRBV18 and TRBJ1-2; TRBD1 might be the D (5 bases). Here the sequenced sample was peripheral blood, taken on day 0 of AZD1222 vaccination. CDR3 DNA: TGTGCCAGCTCTCAGGGTGTGATTTTGGGCTACACCTTC. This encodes CASSQGVILGYTF.